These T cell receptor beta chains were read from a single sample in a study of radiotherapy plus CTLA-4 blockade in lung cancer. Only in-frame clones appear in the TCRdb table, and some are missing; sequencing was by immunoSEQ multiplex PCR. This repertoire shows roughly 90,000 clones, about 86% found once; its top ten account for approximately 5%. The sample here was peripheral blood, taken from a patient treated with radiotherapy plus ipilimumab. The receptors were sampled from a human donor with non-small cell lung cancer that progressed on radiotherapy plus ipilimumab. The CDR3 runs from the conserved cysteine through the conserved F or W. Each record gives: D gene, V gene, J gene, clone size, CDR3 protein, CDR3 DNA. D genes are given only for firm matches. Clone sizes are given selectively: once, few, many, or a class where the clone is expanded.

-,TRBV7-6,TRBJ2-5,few,CASSLMIGRELGETQYF,TGTGCCAGCAGCTTAATGATCGGACGGGAGCTCGGCGAGACCCAGTACTTC
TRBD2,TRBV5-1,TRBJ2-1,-,CASSAGGTVNEQFF,TGCGCCAGCAGCGCGGGGGGGACAGTCAATGAGCAGTTCTTC
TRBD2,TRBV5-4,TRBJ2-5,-,CASSLGTSRETQYF,TGTGCCAGCAGCCTCGGGACTAGCCGGGAGACCCAGTACTTC
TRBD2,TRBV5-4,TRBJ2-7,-,CASSSLGLENEQYF,TGTGCCAGCAGCTCCCTGGGACTAGAAAACGAGCAGTACTTC
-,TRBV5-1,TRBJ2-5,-,CASSLAGQFQETQYF,TGCGCCAGCAGTTTAGCAGGACAGTTTCAAGAGACCCAGTACTTC
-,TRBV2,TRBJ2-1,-,CASRVGQFNEQFF,TGTGCCAGCAGGGTCGGACAGTTCAATGAGCAGTTCTTC
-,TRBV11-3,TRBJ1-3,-,CASSLVVAGGTIYF,TGTGCCAGCAGCTTAGTTGTCGCCGGTGGCACCATATATTTT
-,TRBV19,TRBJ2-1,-,CASKRGSGNEQFF,TGTGCCAGCAAACGGGGGAGCGGGAATGAGCAGTTCTTC
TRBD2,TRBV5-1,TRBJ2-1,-,CASSLGLAGRREQFF,TGCGCCAGCAGCTTGGGGCTAGCGGGGAGGCGTGAGCAGTTCTTC
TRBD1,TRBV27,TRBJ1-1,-,CASSLPSLAGGRTEAFF,TGTGCCAGCAGTTTACCGTCCCTGGCAGGGGGCAGGACTGAAGCTTTCTTT
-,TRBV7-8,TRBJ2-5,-,CASSLSGETQYF,TGTGCCAGCAGCTTAAGCGGAGAGACCCAGTACTTC
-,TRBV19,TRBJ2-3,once,CASSIGVSASQYF,TGTGCCAGTAGTATTGGAGTTAGCGCGTCGCAGTATTTT
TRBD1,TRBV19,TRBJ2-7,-,CASSIRVGTGEAEQYF,TGTGCCAGTAGTATTAGGGTTGGGACAGGGGAGGCCGAGCAGTACTTC
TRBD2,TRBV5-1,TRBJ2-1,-,CASSLAIAGGPFGQFF,TGCGCCAGCAGCTTGGCCATAGCGGGAGGGCCGTTTGGGCAGTTCTTC
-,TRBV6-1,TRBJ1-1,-,CASREDRMNTEAFF,TGTGCCAGCAGGGAGGACAGAATGAACACTGAAGCTTTCTTT
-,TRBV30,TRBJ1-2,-,CAWSYPGSNYGYTF,TGTGCCTGGAGCTACCCAGGGTCTAACTATGGCTACACCTTC
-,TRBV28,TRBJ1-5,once,CASSPGSGGVGGLAPQHF,TGTGCCAGCAGTCCGGGGTCGGGGGGCGTAGGAGGGTTGGCGCCCCAGCATTTT
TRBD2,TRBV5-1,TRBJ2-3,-,CASSLLKTSGSSADTQYF,TGCGCCAGCAGCCTATTAAAGACTAGCGGGAGTTCTGCAGATACGCAGTATTTT
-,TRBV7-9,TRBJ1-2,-,CASSPATENYGYTF,TGTGCCAGCAGCCCCGCGACAGAAAACTATGGCTACACCTTC
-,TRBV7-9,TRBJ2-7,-,CASSSLGPSSYEQYF,TGTGCCAGCAGCTCCCTTGGGCCCAGCTCCTACGAGCAGTACTTC
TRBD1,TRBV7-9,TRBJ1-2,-,CASSRQGANYGYTF,TGTGCCAGCAGCCGACAGGGGGCAAACTATGGCTACACCTTC
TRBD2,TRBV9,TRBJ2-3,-,CASSAGRLAGSRDTQYF,TGTGCCAGCAGCGCGGGCCGGCTAGCGGGATCCCGAGATACGCAGTATTTT
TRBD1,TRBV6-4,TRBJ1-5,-,CATDLQGSSDQPQHF,TGTGCCACGGACCTACAGGGGTCTTCGGATCAGCCCCAGCATTTT
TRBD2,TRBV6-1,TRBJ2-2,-,CASRLAGGPPGELFF,TGTGCCAGCAGGTTAGCGGGAGGACCACCCGGGGAGCTGTTTTTT
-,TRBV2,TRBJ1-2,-,CASSVGGAHRYGYTF,TGTGCCAGCAGTGTGGGGGGGGCCCATAGGTATGGCTACACCTTC
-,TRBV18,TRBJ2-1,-,CASSPPVGGRNEQFF,TGTGCCAGCTCACCACCGGTGGGAGGCAGGAATGAGCAGTTCTTC
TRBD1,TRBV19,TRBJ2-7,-,CASSPNRGQGASYEQYF,TGTGCCAGTAGTCCGAATCGGGGACAGGGGGCTTCCTACGAGCAGTACTTC